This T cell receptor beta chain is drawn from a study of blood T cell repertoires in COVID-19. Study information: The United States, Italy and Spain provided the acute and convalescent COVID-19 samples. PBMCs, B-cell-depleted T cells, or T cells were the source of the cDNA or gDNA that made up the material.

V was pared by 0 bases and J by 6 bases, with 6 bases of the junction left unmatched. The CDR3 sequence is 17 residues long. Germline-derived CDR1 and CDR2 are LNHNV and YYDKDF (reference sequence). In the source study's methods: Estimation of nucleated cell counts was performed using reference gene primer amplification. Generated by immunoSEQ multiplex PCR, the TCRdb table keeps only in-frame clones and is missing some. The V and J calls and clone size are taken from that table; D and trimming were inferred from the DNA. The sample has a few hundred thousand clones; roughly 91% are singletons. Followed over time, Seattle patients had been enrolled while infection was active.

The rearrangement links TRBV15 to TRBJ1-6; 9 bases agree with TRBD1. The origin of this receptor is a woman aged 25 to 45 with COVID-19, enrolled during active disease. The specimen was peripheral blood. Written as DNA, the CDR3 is TGTGCCACCAGCAGAGAGACGCGGACAGGGGCTAATTCACCCCTCCACTTT. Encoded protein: CATSRETRTGANSPLHF.